These 7 T cell receptor beta chains came from one sample sequenced in a study of blood T cell repertoires in COVID-19. This table comes from immunoSEQ multiplex PCR, and its TCRdb copy is limited to in-frame clones, with some not included. The sample yields tens of thousands of clones, 81% seen once. Sequencing used peripheral blood. Source of these receptors: a man aged 80 or over with COVID-19, enrolled during active disease.

This chain links TRBV20-1 with TRBJ2-3; D gene unclear. Trimming cost V 3 bases and J 6 bases, with 7 bases left between them. This CDR3 comprises 11 residues. CDR1 and CDR2 (germline): DFQATT, SNEGSKA (reference sequence). CDR3 sequence reads: CSARWADTQYF. The CDR3 bases are TGCAGTGCTAGGTGGGCCGATACGCAGTATTTT.

The chain carries TRBV10-1 and TRBJ2-3, with D hard to call. Per the germline V gene, CDR1 is WNHNN and CDR2 is SYGVQD (reference sequence). Trimming stripped 7 bases from V and 6 bases from J, with 14 bases between. CDR3 length: 13 amino acids. The CDR3: CASNEASQDTQYF. CDR3 bases: TGCGCCAGCAACGAAGCGAGCCAGGATACGCAGTATTTT.

The chain recombines TRBV21-1 with TRBJ2-5; the table names TRBD1, a call not compared with the DNA. TRBV21-1 is recorded as a pseudogene. The CDR3 extends over 19 amino acids. CDR3 nucleotides: TGTGCCAGCAGCCGAGGACAGGGGGGGATTTATAATCTGCATGAGACCCAGTACTTC. As protein: CASSRGQGGIYNLHETQYF.

The chain recombines TRBV27 with TRBJ2-1, with TRBD2 identical over 12 bases. V was clipped by 6 bases and J by 7 bases; unmatched bases: 7. Germline CDR1 is MNHEY and CDR2 is SMNVEV (reference sequence). The CDR3 loop spans 15 amino acids. CDR3 amino acids: CASSQTSGSGNEQFF. The CDR3, as DNA: TGTGCCAGCAGCCAGACTAGCGGGAGTGGTAATGAGCAGTTCTTC.

V usage is TRBV7-3 and J usage is TRBJ2-1; D possibly corresponds to TRBD1 (6 bases). The V end lost 5 bases, the J end lost 10 bases, and 18 bases lay between the germline ends. Germline CDR1 and CDR2: SGHTA and FQGTGA. The CDR3 length is 14 residues. The CDR3 nucleotides are TGTGCCAGCAGCCCCACATTGACCGGGACAGAGCAGTTCTTC. Translation gives CASSPTLTGTEQFF. Variable domain in full (rest from reference TRBV7-3 and TRBJ2-1): GAGVSQTPSNKVTEKGKYVELRCDPISGHTALYWYRQSLGQGPEFLIYFQGTGAADDSGLPNDRFFAVRPEGSVSTLKIQRTERGDSAVYLCASSPTLTGTEQFFGPGTRLTVL.

This clone showed up just once. The gene calls are TRBV28 and TRBJ2-7, with D perhaps matching TRBD2 (6 bases). Germline V gene data show CDR1 as MDHEN and CDR2 as SYDVKM. The CDR3 contains 11 residues. V lost 3 bases and J 7 bases, leaving 7 bases between the germline ends. The CDR3 DNA is TGTGCCAGCAGTTTTCGGGGGGAGCAGTACTTC. Translating gives CASSFRGEQYF.

This chain joins TRBV29-1 and TRBJ2-7, with a possible D match to TRBD1 (5 bases). The CDR3 loop spans 12 amino acids. Per germline, CDR1 SQVTM and CDR2 ANQGSEA. Trimming cost V 4 bases and J 2 bases, with 9 bases left between them. DNA for the CDR3: TGCAGCGTTGGGAACAGGACCTACGAGCAGTACTTC. The encoded protein is CSVGNRTYEQYF.